This T cell receptor beta chain stems from a study of T cells in Graves' hyperthyroidism and ophthalmopathy. Amplified regions were TCR beta CDR3 sequences from RNA transcripts. RT-PCR in the first round (using the HTBI primer set) targeted the TCR CDR3. TCRdb reprocessed the multiplex PCR reads with MiXCR, giving one entry per CDR3 protein. The sample comprises some 200,000 distinct CDR3 sequences, about a sixth of which are singletons, and over 45% rests with the top ten. The CDR3 runs 15 residues. The germline gives CDR1 SGHDT, CDR2 YYEEEE. V was pared by 2 bases and J by 2 bases, with 13 bases between.

The J gene is TRBJ1-1, the V gene TRBV5-6; no firm D call. The sequence derives from a woman in her forties or fifties with Graves' hyperthyroidism. The material sequenced was blood. As DNA, the CDR3 is TGTGCCAGCAGCTTACCTCAGGAGTTAAACACTGAAGCTTTCTTT. This translates into CASSLPQELNTEAFF.